This T cell receptor beta chain emerged from a study of Ad26.COV2.S vaccination and SARS-CoV-2 variants. As regards this clone: Its antigen is as yet unknown.

Germline values: CDR1 SGHVS, CDR2 FNYEAQ. Trimming cost V 1 base and J 8 bases, with 15 bases left between them. The CDR3 is made up of 15 amino acids. Study-wide findings and caveats: People who got the vaccine had more spike-specific TCR breadth than people who got placebo.

The treatment here: 19 received Ad26.COV2.S at low or high dose, single or two shots; about 5 received placebo; per-sample allocation not given. Day 63 after the first injection of vaccine or placebo was the sampling time. Measured with immunoSEQ multiplex PCR; TCRdb has only the in-frame clones, and not every one. The sample contains approximately 420,000 clones, 80% to 90% of which appear only once. This TCR came from a person aged 18 to 65 who received the Ad26.COV2.S COVID-19 vaccine or a placebo. V is TRBV7-6 and J is TRBJ2-1; perhaps D is TRBD1 or TRBD2 (5 bases each). Sequencing used peripheral blood, obtained in a trial of Ad26.COV2.S vaccine versus placebo. The chain's CDR3 is CASSLVGAGVDEQFF. CDR3 nucleotide sequence: TGTGCCAGCAGCTTAGTAGGGGCCGGGGTCGATGAGCAGTTCTTC.